This T cell receptor (beta chain) comes out of a study of regulatory T cells in long-lasting Graves disease. Study details: Persistent Graves' disease required over 5 years of antithyroid drugs and positive TSH receptor antibodies.

HTBI primers from iRepertoire and Arm-PCR of CDR3 regions yielded the TCR beta libraries. TCRdb redid the calling of the multiplex PCR reads with MiXCR, one entry per CDR3 protein. The repertoire holds around 460,000 distinct CDR3 sequences, roughly 21% seen once, with 6.5% to 9% in the top ten. Time point denoted: persistent/refractory GD, antithyroid drugs over 5 years with positive TRAb. Extracted RNA from PBMCs served as the source of the TCR library. This clonotype was detected a few times. The material was peripheral blood mononuclear cells (PBMCs), obtained when the disease was refractory, from a patient treated with antithyroid drugs. The receptor was derived from a female donor with Graves disease.

The CDR3, as DNA: TGTGCCAGCAGCCGACAGAAAATCTCCTACAATGAGCAGTTCTTC. Amino acids: CASSRQKISYNEQFF. The gene calls are TRBV7-2 and TRBJ2-1; a possible D gene is TRBD1 (5 bases). The germline V and J ends were trimmed by 5 bases and 0 bases, with 11 bases remaining between them. This CDR3 comprises 15 residues. Germline CDR1 and CDR2: SGHTA and FQGNSA.